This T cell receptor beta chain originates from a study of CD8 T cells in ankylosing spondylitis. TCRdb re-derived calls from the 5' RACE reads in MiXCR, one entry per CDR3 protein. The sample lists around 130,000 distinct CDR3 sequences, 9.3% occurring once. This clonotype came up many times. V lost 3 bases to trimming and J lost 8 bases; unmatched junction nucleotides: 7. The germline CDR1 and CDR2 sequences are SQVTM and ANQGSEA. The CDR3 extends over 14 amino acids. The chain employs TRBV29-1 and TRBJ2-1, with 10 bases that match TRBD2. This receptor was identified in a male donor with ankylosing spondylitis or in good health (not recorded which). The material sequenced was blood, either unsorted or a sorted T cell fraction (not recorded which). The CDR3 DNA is TGCAGCGTTGATAGGCTAGCGGGAGTCTATGAGCAGTTCTTC. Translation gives CSVDRLAGVYEQFF.